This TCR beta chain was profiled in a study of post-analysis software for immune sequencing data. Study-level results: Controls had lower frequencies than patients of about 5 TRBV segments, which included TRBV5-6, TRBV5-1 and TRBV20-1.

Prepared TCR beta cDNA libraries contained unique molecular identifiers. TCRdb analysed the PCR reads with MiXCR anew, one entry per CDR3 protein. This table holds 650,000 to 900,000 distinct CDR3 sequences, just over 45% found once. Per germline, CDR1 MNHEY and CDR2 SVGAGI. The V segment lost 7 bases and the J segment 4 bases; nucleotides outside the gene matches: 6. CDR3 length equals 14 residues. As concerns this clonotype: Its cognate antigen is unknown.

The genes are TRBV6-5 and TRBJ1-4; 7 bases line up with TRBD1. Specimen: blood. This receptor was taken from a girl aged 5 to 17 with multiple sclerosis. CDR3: CASNGGQHNEKLFF. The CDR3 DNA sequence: TGTGCCAGCAACGGGGGACAGCATAATGAAAAACTGTTTTTT.